This T cell receptor beta chain is from a study of T cell responses to AZD1222 COVID-19 vaccine listed by TCRdb under 2021. Some background on the complete study: Because spike-specific TCR depth and breadth did not differ between the two schedules, AZD1222 recipients who got a second dose at roughly 4 weeks were pooled with those who got a second dose at roughly 12 weeks. TCR sequencing was performed for about 250 trial participants, of whom about 200 were given two doses of AZD1222 and approximately 26 were given two doses of MenACWY control vaccine. Trial participants were enrolled into age subgroups of 18-55, 56-69 and 70-plus years, which contained approximately 150, 28 and 58 TCR-sequenced participants, respectively.

The CDR3 regions of human TCRbeta chains were analyzed by immunosequencing. The authors' analysis ran thus. Repertoire TCRs were matched against a reference library of SARS-CoV-2-specific TCRs generated with the MIRA antigen-specificity platform. Breadth meant the fraction of unique TCRs that were SARS-CoV-2-associated, whereas depth meant the fraction of total T cells that were SARS-CoV-2-associated. Each spike-specific TCR was assigned to its reactive spike region and to a CD4 or CD8 class using the MIRA data. Log10-transformed breadth and depth values were compared by one-way ANOVA with Sidak's multiple comparisons tests. TCRdb's version of the immuneACCESS table is confined to in-frame rearrangements and falls short of the full clone set. An unresolved V gene accounts for under half of the shortfall where checked; the remainder is of unknown origin. V and J calls and clone size are copied from that table; D and trimming were computed from the DNA. The sample profile shows approximately 120,000 clones; approximately 89% of them were found once. The ten largest account for 10% of the sample.

Taken with the paper, the label for time point translates to: baseline before first vaccination. The vaccinee samples were drawn from two UK trials, COV001 and COV002, one of which was a single-blind randomized controlled phase 2/3 trial testing AZD1222 (ChAdOx1 nCoV-19) in healthy adults. For TCRbeta chain sequencing, PBMC samples from trial participants were taken at day 0 and at day 28 after the second dose. Results the study describes overall, beyond this receptor: The 56-69-year group was small, and its depth increase did not reach significance, likely because of low power. After two AZD1222 doses, spike-specific TCR breadth and depth were significantly higher than at day 0 and than in MenACWY recipients. Because no day 14 peak-response samples were available, repertoires were characterized only after the peak T cell response. Participants were mostly white British and included more females than males, and it was suggested by the authors that clonal diversity may have been underestimated. Epitopes outside the regions mutated in the B.1.351 and B.1.1.7 variants were reportedly recognized by nearly half of the unique spike-specific TCRs. Conclusions about previously exposed vaccinees are limited, since just 5 or 6 AZD1222 recipients were seropositive for SARS-CoV-2 at baseline. The vaccine-associated CD4 TCRs covered the entire spike protein, and the dominant responses fell in regions 160-218 and 743-854.

The CDR3 covers 14 residues, taking in both the cysteine and the phenylalanine. The entry retains the CDR3 DNA only, 42 bases that are in frame from base 1. Trimming removed 0 bases from V and 4 bases from J, leaving 10 bases between the germline ends. Looking up the germline V gene yields CDR1 SGHDN and CDR2 FVKESK. In the case of this clone: No cognate antigen has been identified for it. Per-nucleotide qualities are absent, and no much larger clonotype sits a single base away.

The material sequenced was peripheral blood, taken on day 0 of AZD1222 vaccination. This TCR was sampled from an adult in good health. Rearrangement joined TRBV14 to TRBJ2-7, with TRBD2 as a weak D call on 6 bases. In nucleotides, the sequence is TGTGCCAGCAGCCAAGATGGGACTTTATACGAGCAGTACTTC. Translated, it gives CASSQDGTLYEQYF.